This note documents a single T cell receptor (beta chain) sequence. Living in 24 US areas, the participants were between 18 and 89 years of age. Participant-given clinical history determined each cohort assignment. These data come from a study of blood T cell repertoires in COVID-19. The wider study: Both acute and convalescent COVID-19 samples were obtained from the United States, Italy and Spain.

There are 14 residues in the CDR3. Germline V gene lookup returns CDR1 SGHNT and CDR2 YYREEE (reference sequence). Germline trimming cut 1 base from V and 6 bases from J; bases unmatched to any gene: 4. Sequencing was performed with immunoSEQ multiplex PCR; in TCRdb, only in-frame clones are kept and a portion is missing. Of hundreds of thousands of clones detected, about four fifths appear once; the ten largest clones hold 5.5% to 7.5%. The rearrangement uses TRBV5-4 and TRBJ1-1, with TRBD1 matching over 9 bases. This TCR derives from a woman between 40 and 55 years old who had recovered from COVID-19. Sequencing was carried out using PBMCs or T cells enriched from blood (not recorded which). The chain's CDR3 is CASSLTGGPPEAFF. The CDR3 DNA reads as TGTGCCAGCAGCTTGACAGGGGGCCCCCCTGAAGCTTTCTTT.